This TCR beta chain was captured in a study of cytomegalovirus exposure and HLA in healthy donors. Overall study findings and caveats: CMV serostatus stood as the only immune exposure information on hand. According to an earlier analysis, most TCR beta V segments yielded productive rearrangements about 90% or about 30% of the time. It was taken for granted in presence/absence analyses that sequencing depth across donors was roughly uniform.

Points on this clone: Its specificity is unknown.

Deletions cut 6 bases from V and 4 bases from J, with 15 bases between. CDR3 length: 14 amino acids. Germline values: CDR1 MDHEN, CDR2 SYDVKM. PCR was performed using 60 Vbeta and 13 Jbeta primers. Repertoires were generated with immunoSEQ multiplex PCR, while TCRdb's copy carries only in-frame clones and drops some. Of about 140,000 clones in the sample, around 86% were seen once. Sequencing was done on a sample of PBMCs. The chain is built from TRBV28 and TRBJ1-2, with a tentative D call TRBD1 (6 bases). The receptor's source is a woman aged 50 to 60 in good health and CMV-seropositive. CDR3 bases: TGTGCCAGCAGCGCCACAGGGTGGGGCTATGGCTACACCTTC. It codes for CASSATGWGYGYTF.